Sequencing of this T cell receptor (beta chain) was carried out in a study of glioma-infiltrating T cells. Points from the study as a whole: Non-neoplastic patients had below-expected tissue-blood divergence, while all gliomas exceeded expectation.

Using RNA template, CDR3s of TCR alpha and beta were amplified with iRepertoire arm-PCR. Input was roughly 100-450 ng of tissue mRNA or PBMC total RNA. TCRdb called the multiplex PCR reads again in MiXCR, with one record for every CDR3 protein. The sample lists 100,000 to 150,000 distinct CDR3 sequences, under 30% occurring once. The CDR3 contains 14 residues. The ends were cut back, 6 bases at V and 4 bases at J, with 13 bases in the middle. Looked up from germline, CDR1 is LGHNA and CDR2 is YNFKEQ. On this clonotype itself: What it recognizes is unknown. This sequence may be a read error, since a much larger clone differs from it by one base. The conserved phenylalanine or tryptophan normally closing the CDR3 is absent here, so this likely arose from a read error.

The chain uses TRBV4-2 and TRBJ2-1, with a tentative D call TRBD1 (6 bases). The sequencing sample was made of glioma tissue, nonneoplastic brain tissue, or PBMCs (not recorded which). The source of this sequence is a human donor with low-grade glioma or glioblastoma, undergoing nonglioma brain surgery, or in good health (not recorded which). The CDR3 protein is CASSSGALYNEQFS. The CDR3 region has the DNA TGTGCCAGCAGTTCAGGGGCCTTATACAATGAGCAGTTCTCC.